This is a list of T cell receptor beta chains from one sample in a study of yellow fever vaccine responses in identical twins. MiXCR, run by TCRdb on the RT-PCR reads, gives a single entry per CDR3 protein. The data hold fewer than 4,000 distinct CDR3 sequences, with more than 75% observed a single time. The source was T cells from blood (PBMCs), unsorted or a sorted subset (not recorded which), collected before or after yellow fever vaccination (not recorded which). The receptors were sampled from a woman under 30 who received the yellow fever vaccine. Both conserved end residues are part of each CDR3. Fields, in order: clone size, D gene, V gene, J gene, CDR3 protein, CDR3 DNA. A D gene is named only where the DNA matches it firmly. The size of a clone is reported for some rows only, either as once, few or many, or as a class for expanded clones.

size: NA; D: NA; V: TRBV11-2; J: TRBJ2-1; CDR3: CASSKGSNEQFF; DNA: TGTGCCAGCAGCAAGGGAAGCAATGAGCAGTTCTTC
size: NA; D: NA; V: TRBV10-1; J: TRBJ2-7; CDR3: CASSRTTYEQYF; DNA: TGCGCCAGCAGTAGGACAACCTACGAGCAGTACTTC
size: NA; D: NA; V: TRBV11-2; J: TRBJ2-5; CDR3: CASSYLPPDGKETQYF; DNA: TGTGCCAGCAGTTACCTACCACCCGACGGTAAAGAGACCCAGTACTTC
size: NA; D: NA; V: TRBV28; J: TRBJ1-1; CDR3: CASSLQGNTEAFF; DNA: TGTGCCAGCAGTTTACAGGGGAACACTGAAGCTTTCTTT
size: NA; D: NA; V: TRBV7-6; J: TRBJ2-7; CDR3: CASSLGSRTVYEQYF; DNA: TGTGCCAGCAGCTTGGGTTCGCGGACGGTCTACGAGCAGTACTTC
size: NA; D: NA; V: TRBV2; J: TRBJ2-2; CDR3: CASSERGQNTGELFF; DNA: TGTGCCAGCAGTGAACGTGGACAGAACACCGGGGAGCTGTTCTTT
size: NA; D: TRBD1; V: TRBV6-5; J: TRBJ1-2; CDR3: CASSYPGTGSYTF; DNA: TGTGCCAGCAGTTACCCCGGGACAGGATCCTACACCTTC
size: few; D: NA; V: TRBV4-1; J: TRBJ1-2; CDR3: CASSQGGNYGYTF; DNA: TGCGCCAGCAGCCAAGGTGGCAACTATGGCTACACCTTC
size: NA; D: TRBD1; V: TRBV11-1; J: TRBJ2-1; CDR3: CASSLATDRGLSSYNEQFF; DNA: TGTGCCAGCAGCTTAGCCACGGACAGGGGTTTAAGCTCCTACAATGAGCAGTTCTTC
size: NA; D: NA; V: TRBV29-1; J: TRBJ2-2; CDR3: CSVSSLDGELFF; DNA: TGCAGCGTAAGTTCGCTCGACGGGGAGCTGTTTTTT
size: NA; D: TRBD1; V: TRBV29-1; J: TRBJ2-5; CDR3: CSLGQPQGTQYF; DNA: TGCAGCTTGGGACAGCCCCAAGGGACCCAGTACTTC
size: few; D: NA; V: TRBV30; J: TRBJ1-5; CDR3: CAWSPTLAQPQHF; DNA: TGTGCCTGGAGCCCGACTTTGGCGCAGCCCCAGCATTTT
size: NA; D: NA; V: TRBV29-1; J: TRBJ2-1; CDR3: CSGGSHEQFF; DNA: TGCAGCGGTGGCAGCCATGAGCAGTTCTTC
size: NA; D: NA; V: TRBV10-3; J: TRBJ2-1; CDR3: CAISDWGGPNEQFF; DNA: TGTGCCATCAGCGACTGGGGTGGGCCCAATGAGCAGTTCTTC
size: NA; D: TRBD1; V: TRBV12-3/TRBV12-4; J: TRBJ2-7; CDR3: CASSGTGISYEQYF; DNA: TGTGCCAGCAGCGGGACAGGGATCTCCTACGAGCAGTACTTC
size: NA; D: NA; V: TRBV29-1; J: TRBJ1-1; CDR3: CSVVKGQFSEAFF; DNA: TGCAGCGTTGTAAAAGGACAGTTCTCTGAAGCTTTCTTT
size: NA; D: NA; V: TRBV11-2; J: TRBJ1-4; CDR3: CASSLEPIGNEKLFF; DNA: TGTGCCAGCAGCTTAGAACCCATCGGTAATGAAAAACTGTTTTTT
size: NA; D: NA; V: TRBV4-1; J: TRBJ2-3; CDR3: CASSLTGTSTDTQYF; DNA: TGCGCCAGCAGCCTTACAGGGACTAGCACAGATACGCAGTATTTT
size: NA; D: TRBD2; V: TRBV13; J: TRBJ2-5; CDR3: CASSWTSGFQETQYF; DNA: TGTGCCAGCAGCTGGACTAGCGGGTTCCAAGAGACCCAGTACTTC
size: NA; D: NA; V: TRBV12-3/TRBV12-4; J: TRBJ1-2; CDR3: CASSPVAAANYGYTF; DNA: TGTGCCAGCAGTCCCGTTGCAGCAGCTAACTATGGCTACACCTTC
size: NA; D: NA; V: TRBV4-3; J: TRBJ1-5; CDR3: CASSQDVGGNQPQHF; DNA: TGCGCCAGCAGCCAAGATGTGGGAGGAAATCAGCCCCAGCATTTT
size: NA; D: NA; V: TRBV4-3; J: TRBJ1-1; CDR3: CASSQDTYSNWGMNTEAFF; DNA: TGCGCCAGCAGCCAAGATACGTACTCGAATTGGGGTATGAACACTGAAGCTTTCTTT
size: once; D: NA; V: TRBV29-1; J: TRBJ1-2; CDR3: CSVGRASTDYGYTF; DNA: TGCAGCGTTGGGAGGGCCAGTACGGACTATGGCTACACCTTC
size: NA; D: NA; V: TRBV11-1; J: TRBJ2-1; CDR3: CASSSRKGSYNEQFF; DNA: TGTGCCAGCAGCTCACGGAAGGGCTCCTACAATGAGCAGTTCTTC
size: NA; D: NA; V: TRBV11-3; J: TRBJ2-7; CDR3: CASSLVGGGSHEQYF; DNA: TGTGCCAGCAGCTTAGTCGGCGGAGGGTCCCACGAGCAGTACTTC
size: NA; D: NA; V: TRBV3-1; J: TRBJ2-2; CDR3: CASSQPRDTGELFF; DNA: TGTGCCAGCAGCCAGCCCCGGGACACCGGGGAGCTGTTTTTT
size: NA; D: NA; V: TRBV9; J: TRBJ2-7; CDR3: CASSKEVWDEQYF; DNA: TGTGCCAGCAGCAAAGAGGTCTGGGACGAGCAGTACTTC
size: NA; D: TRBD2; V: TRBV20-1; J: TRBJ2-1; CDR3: CSARGAGGPSYNEQFF; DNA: TGCAGTGCTAGAGGGGCGGGAGGGCCCTCCTACAATGAGCAGTTCTTC
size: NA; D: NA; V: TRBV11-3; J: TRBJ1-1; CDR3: CASSLWQGSGEAFF; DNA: TGTGCCAGCAGCTTATGGCAGGGGAGTGGTGAAGCTTTCTTT
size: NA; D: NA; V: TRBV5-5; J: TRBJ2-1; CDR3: CASSLTHNEQFF; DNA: TGTGCCAGCAGCTTGACGCACAATGAGCAGTTCTTC
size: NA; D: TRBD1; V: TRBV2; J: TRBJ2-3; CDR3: CASSGTGGVDTQYF; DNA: TGTGCCAGCAGTGGGACAGGGGGCGTGGATACGCAGTATTTT
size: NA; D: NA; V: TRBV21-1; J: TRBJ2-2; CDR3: CASSKFPSGGVLGELFF; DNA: TGTGCCAGCAGCAAATTCCCTAGCGGGGGGGTCTTAGGGGAGCTGTTTTTT
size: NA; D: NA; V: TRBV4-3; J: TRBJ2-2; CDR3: CASSQAPQVGELFF; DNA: TGCGCCAGCAGCCAAGCCCCTCAAGTCGGGGAGCTGTTTTTT
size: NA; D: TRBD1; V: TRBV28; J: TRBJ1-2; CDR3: CASSLGGTDDYGYTF; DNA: TGTGCCAGCAGTTTAGGAGGGACAGATGACTATGGCTACACCTTC
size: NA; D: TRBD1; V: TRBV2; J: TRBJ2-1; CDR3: CASSGQGTHEQFF; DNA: TGTGCCAGCAGTGGACAGGGGACGCATGAGCAGTTCTTC
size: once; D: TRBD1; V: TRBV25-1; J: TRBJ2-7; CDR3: CASTDRVGQYF; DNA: TGTGCCAGCACCGACAGGGTAGGGCAGTACTTC
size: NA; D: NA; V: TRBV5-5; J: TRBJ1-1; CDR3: CASSPGGTEAFF; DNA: TGTGCCAGCAGCCCAGGTGGAACTGAAGCTTTCTTT
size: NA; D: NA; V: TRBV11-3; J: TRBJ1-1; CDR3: CASSFVLLNTEAFF; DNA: TGTGCCAGCAGCTTCGTCCTTCTCAACACTGAAGCTTTCTTT